Listed below are T cell receptor beta chains from one sample, sequenced in a study of blood T cell repertoires in COVID-19. The repertoire was sequenced with immunoSEQ multiplex PCR; TCRdb's copy has only in-frame clones and lacks some. The sample records approximately 60,000 clones, around 85% being singletons. The specimen was peripheral blood. The receptors were sampled from a woman older than 75 with active or convalescent COVID-19. CDR3s include the opening cysteine and the closing phenylalanine or tryptophan. The D gene is left open where the match is weak. The size of a clone is reported for some rows only, either as once, few or many, or as a class for expanded clones.

TRBJ1-2	few	TRBV7-9	.	CASSLDRGAYGYTF	TGTGCCAGCAGCTTAGATCGGGGGGCCTATGGCTACACCTTC
TRBJ1-1	.	TRBV12-3/TRBV12-4	.	CASGFSTFF	TGTGCCAGCGGCTTCTCGACTTTCTTT
TRBJ1-2	.	TRBV3-1/TRBV3-2	.	CASSQAGTRTF	TGTGCCAGCAGCCAAGCCGGGACTCGGACCTTC
TRBJ1-5	.	TRBV12-5	TRBD1	CASGSGRGGSGQPQHF	TGTGCTAGTGGTTCCGGGAGAGGGGGCTCTGGTCAGCCCCAGCATTTT
TRBJ1-2	few	TRBV19	TRBD1	CASSQGQVGYGYTF	TGTGCCAGTAGTCAAGGACAGGTGGGATATGGCTACACCTTC
TRBJ2-1	.	TRBV3-1/TRBV3-2	TRBD2	CASSQVYGTSGYYNEQFF	TGTGCCAGCAGCCAAGTTTACGGGACTAGCGGTTACTACAATGAGCAGTTCTTC
TRBJ1-2	.	TRBV10-3	.	CAIKGSQYYGYTF	TGTGCCATCAAGGGGTCGCAATACTATGGCTACACCTTC
TRBJ1-2	few	TRBV5-5	TRBD1	CASSLATGVHYGYTF	TGTGCCAGCAGCTTGGCCACAGGGGTACACTATGGCTACACCTTC
TRBJ1-3	.	TRBV9	TRBD1	CASSAQGVGNTIYF	TGTGCCAGCAGCGCTCAGGGGGTGGGAAACACCATATATTTT
TRBJ2-1	.	TRBV7-2	.	CASSLGLGGTYNEQFF	TGTGCCAGCAGCCTCGGACTGGGCGGAACCTACAATGAGCAGTTCTTC
TRBJ1-6	.	TRBV9	TRBD1	CASSAGTGTSLGPLHF	TGTGCCAGCAGCGCCGGGACAGGGACTAGTTTGGGCCCCCTCCACTTT
TRBJ1-2	.	TRBV7-8	.	CASSLTQDYGYTF	TGTGCCAGCAGTTTAACCCAGGACTATGGCTACACCTTC
TRBJ2-2	.	TRBV11-2	.	CASSLVAYRAGELFF	TGTGCCAGCAGCTTAGTGGCGTACAGGGCCGGGGAGCTGTTTTTT
TRBJ1-1	.	TRBV5-1	.	CASSLAGSGDTEAFF	TGCGCCAGCAGCTTGGCTGGGAGCGGGGACACTGAAGCTTTCTTT
TRBJ2-5	.	TRBV18	TRBD2	CASSQYGGVDETQYF	TGTGCCAGCTCCCAATATGGGGGGGTCGACGAGACCCAGTACTTC
TRBJ1-5	.	TRBV6-2/TRBV6-3	.	CASSYSGGRNQPQHF	TGTGCCAGCAGTTACTCGGGGGGTCGCAACCAGCCCCAGCATTTT
TRBJ2-7	few	TRBV25-1	TRBD2	CATTLGGAYEQYF	TGTGCCACCACACTCGGGGGGGCCTACGAGCAGTACTTC
TRBJ2-3	.	TRBV9	.	CASSVISGSTDTQYF	TGTGCCAGCAGCGTTATATCCGGGAGCACAGATACGCAGTATTTT
TRBJ2-1	.	TRBV5-1	TRBD2	CASSFGSGGRTNEQFF	TGCGCCAGCAGCTTCGGTAGCGGGGGGCGGACTAATGAGCAGTTCTTC
TRBJ2-3	once	TRBV5-1	.	CASSLDPGGTDTQYF	TGCGCCAGCAGCTTGGACCCAGGGGGCACAGATACGCAGTATTTT
TRBJ2-5	.	TRBV9	TRBD2	CASSVGIAGETQYF	TGTGCCAGCAGCGTAGGGATAGCGGGCGAGACCCAGTACTTC
TRBJ1-5	few	TRBV5-1	TRBD1	CASSFGTGDQPQHF	TGCGCCAGCAGCTTCGGGACAGGGGATCAGCCCCAGCATTTT
TRBJ2-2	.	TRBV3-1/TRBV3-2	.	CASSPQVGMDTGELFF	TGTGCCAGCAGCCCACAAGTCGGGATGGACACCGGGGAGCTGTTTTTT
TRBJ1-5	.	TRBV2	.	CASISGVKGPQHF	TGTGCCAGCATCTCGGGGGTGAAGGGGCCCCAGCATTTT
TRBJ1-2	few	TRBV19	.	CASSSLGGPNFNYGYTF	TGTGCCAGTAGTTCCTTAGGAGGGCCCAACTTTAACTATGGCTACACCTTC
TRBJ2-1	.	TRBV5-4	TRBD2	CASRPLAGGSHNEQFF	TGTGCCAGCAGACCATTAGCGGGGGGGAGCCACAATGAGCAGTTCTTC
TRBJ2-1	.	TRBV12-3/TRBV12-4	.	CASTKALKHEQFF	TGTGCCAGCACCAAAGCTCTGAAGCATGAGCAGTTCTTC
TRBJ1-1	.	TRBV9	.	CASSVVERTEAFF	TGTGCCAGCAGCGTAGTGGAGAGGACTGAAGCTTTCTTT
TRBJ2-1	.	TRBV6-5	.	CASSFPGQNPPNEQFF	TGTGCCAGCAGTTTCCCGGGACAAAACCCTCCCAATGAGCAGTTCTTC
TRBJ1-1	.	TRBV19	TRBD1	CASRGQGNTEAFF	TGTGCCAGTAGGGGACAGGGGAACACTGAAGCTTTCTTT
TRBJ1-4	.	TRBV5-1	.	CATKGSTNEKLFF	TGCGCCACCAAGGGGTCAACTAATGAAAAACTGTTTTTT
TRBJ1-2	.	TRBV6-5	TRBD1	CASSSRGSGYTF	TGTGCCAGCAGTAGCAGGGGGTCCGGCTACACCTTC
TRBJ2-7	.	TRBV7-2	TRBD1	CASSLMSGHRGNEQYF	TGTGCCAGCAGCTTAATGTCCGGGCACAGGGGGAACGAGCAGTACTTC
TRBJ1-3	.	TRBV6-1	.	CASSGQFFGSGNTIYF	TGTGCCAGCAGTGGACAGTTCTTTGGATCTGGAAACACCATATATTTT
TRBJ2-7	.	TRBV5-1	.	CASSSGQRYEQYF	TGCGCCAGCAGCTCAGGACAGCGGTACGAGCAGTACTTC
TRBJ1-2	.	TRBV6-5	.	CASSYHQRNYGYTF	TGTGCCAGCAGTTACCATCAACGGAACTATGGCTACACCTTC
TRBJ1-2	.	TRBV3-1/TRBV3-2	.	CASSQDLRRYGYTF	TGTGCCAGCAGCCAAGATCTGCGTCGCTATGGCTACACCTTC
TRBJ1-6	.	TRBV7-8	.	CASSLVAGSLNSPLHF	TGTGCCAGCAGCTTAGTTGCAGGCAGCCTTAATTCACCCCTCCACTTT
TRBJ2-3	many	TRBV5-1	.	CASSSRVADTQYF	TGCGCCAGCAGCTCCCGGGTTGCAGATACGCAGTATTTT
TRBJ1-5	few	TRBV18	TRBD1	CASSPATGLGEPQHF	TGTGCCAGCTCACCAGCGACAGGGCTCGGAGAGCCCCAGCATTTT
TRBJ1-1	.	TRBV10-3	.	CAITESVRGSGEAFF	TGTGCCATCACTGAGTCGGTAAGGGGCTCGGGTGAAGCTTTCTTT
TRBJ2-7	.	TRBV2	TRBD1	CASSNPDRAPFRQYF	TGTGCCAGCAGCAACCCGGACAGGGCCCCTTTTAGGCAGTACTTC
TRBJ1-4	.	TRBV3-1/TRBV3-2	.	CASSQVGQGLEKLFF	TGTGCCAGCAGCCAAGTGGGGCAGGGCCTTGAAAAACTGTTTTTT
TRBJ2-1	.	TRBV5-4	TRBD2	CASSSIAGGPINEQFF	TGTGCCAGCAGCTCAATAGCGGGGGGGCCGATCAATGAGCAGTTCTTC
TRBJ2-1	.	TRBV19	TRBD2	CASSAGTSGLNEQFF	TGTGCCAGTAGTGCCGGGACTAGCGGGCTCAATGAGCAGTTCTTC
TRBJ1-1	.	TRBV5-1	.	CASSLALQGNEAFF	TGCGCCAGCAGCTTGGCACTGCAGGGGAATGAAGCTTTCTTT
TRBJ1-3	.	TRBV9	.	CASSVEQYNRNTIYF	TGTGCCAGCAGCGTAGAACAATACAATCGAAACACCATATATTTT
TRBJ1-4	.	TRBV10-1	TRBD1	CASSGDRVGEKLFF	TGCGCCAGCAGCGGGGACAGGGTTGGGGAAAAACTGTTTTTT
TRBJ1-2	.	TRBV3-1/TRBV3-2	TRBD1	CASSQTGYPYGYTF	TGTGCCAGCAGCCAGACAGGGTACCCCTATGGCTACACCTTC
TRBJ1-5	.	TRBV6-1	.	CASSDLGSQPQHF	TGTGCCAGCAGTGACCTGGGGAGCCAGCCCCAGCATTTT
TRBJ1-2	once	TRBV6-5	.	CASSHDSYGYTF	TGTGCCAGCAGTCATGACAGCTATGGCTACACCTTC
TRBJ1-1	few	TRBV12-3/TRBV12-4	TRBD1	CASSYGTATEAFF	TGTGCCAGCAGTTACGGGACAGCCACTGAAGCTTTCTTT
TRBJ1-6	.	TRBV2	.	CASRTEDNSPLHF	TGTGCCAGCAGGACTGAAGATAATTCACCCCTCCACTTT